Shown below are 27 T cell receptor beta chains from a single sample sequenced in a study of regulatory T cells in long-lasting Graves disease (dated by TCRdb to 2020 to 2023). Library construction relied on multiplex PCR. The sample was run on an Illumina HiSeq 4000. iRepertoire HTBI primers and Arm-PCR amplification of CDR3 regions were used to construct TCR beta libraries. The public sequencing data were trimmed at Q25 with fastp and processed into clonotypes with MiXCR by TCRdb, which kept only in-frame beta chains. Rows merge per CDR3 protein into single entries with the most common DNA and genes. In this sample the table shows about 430,000 distinct CDR3 sequences, approximately 15% of which occur a single time. The ten biggest clones cover about 8% of the sample. Sample time point, as interpreted from the label and publication: newly diagnosed GD, antithyroid drugs for less than 3 months. For both TCR sequencing and RNA sequencing, RNA was extracted from PBMCs in TRIzol.

These data were also filed under a second study, of T cells in Graves' hyperthyroidism and ophthalmopathy.

Source: peripheral blood mononuclear cells (PBMCs), taken at new diagnosis, from a patient treated with antithyroid drugs. These receptors were collected from a woman aged 40-49 years with Graves disease. Donor details come from another sample of the same person, matched by shared clones.

This clonotype was counted at least ten times. V and J are TRBV12-3 or TRBV12-4 and TRBJ2-1; a possible D gene is TRBD2 (6 bases). With 3 bases removed from V and 9 bases from J, the gap between germline ends came to 9 bases. CDR3 length equals 12 residues. Here the CDR3 DNA reads TGTGCCAGCAGTTTCCGGAGGGGTGAGCAGTTCTTC. This gives the protein CASSFRRGEQFF.

This clonotype has just a few counts. The chain is built from TRBV18 and TRBJ2-7, with no clear D. Trimming stripped 0 bases from V and 3 bases from J, with 9 bases between. There are 14 residues in the CDR3. Looked up from germline, CDR1 is KGHSH and CDR2 is LQKENI. The CDR3 DNA reads as TGTGCCAGCTCACCACCGGAACAGTACTACGAGCAGTACTTC. Protein sequence: CASSPPEQYYEQYF. The full variable domain, completed using reference TRBV18 and TRBJ2-7, is NAGVMQNPRHLVRRRGQEARLRCSPMKGHSHVYWYRQLPEEGLKFMVYLQKENIIDESGMPKERFSAEFPKEGPSILRIQQVVRGDSAAYFCASSPPEQYYEQYFGPGTRLTVT.

Many counts were recorded for this clonotype. The J gene is TRBJ1-2, the V gene TRBV12-3 or TRBV12-4; 8 positions agree with TRBD1. There are 16 residues in the CDR3. J was trimmed by 4 bases and V by 7 bases; bases with no gene match: 14. Here the CDR3 DNA reads TGTGCCAGCACCTCGTCAGGGGGCGAGACCGGCTATGGCTACACCTTC. It yields the protein CASTSSGGETGYGYTF.

This clonotype was seen a handful of times. The chain employs TRBV12-3 or TRBV12-4 and TRBJ2-2, with D perhaps TRBD1 (5 bases). V shed 6 bases and J shed 0 bases, with 11 bases lying between them. The CDR3 length is 15 residues. DNA for the CDR3: TGTGCCAGCAGCCGACAGTCCGCGAACACCGGGGAGCTGTTTTTT. Translated, it gives CASSRQSANTGELFF.

The chain employs TRBV19 and TRBJ2-7, with 8 bases fitting TRBD1. This CDR3 region has 17 residues. CDR1 is LNHDA and CDR2 is SQIVND in the germline V gene (reference sequence). V shed 5 bases and J 5 bases; nucleotides not matched to a gene: 17. CDR3 in amino acids: CASSLDQLNPGGDEQYF. The CDR3 DNA reads as TGTGCCAGTAGTCTGGACCAGCTCAACCCAGGGGGCGACGAGCAGTACTTC.

In its sample, this clonotype was seen many times. This rearrangement joins TRBV9 to TRBJ2-5; 8 bases agree with TRBD1. Germline CDR1 SGDLS, CDR2 YYNGEE. CDR3 size: 14 residues. J lost 5 bases, V lost 2 bases, and 5 bases had no gene match. The CDR3 region has the DNA TGTGCCAGCAGCGTGGACAGGGTCGGTGAGACCCAGTACTTC. This encodes CASSVDRVGETQYF.

The chain employs TRBV7-9 and TRBJ2-7, with D maybe TRBD2 (6 bases). CDR3 length: 18 amino acids. In germline, CDR1 is SEHNR, CDR2 FQNEAQ (reference sequence). V was cut by 2 bases and J by 7 bases, with 27 bases left in between. As DNA, the CDR3 is TGTGCCAGCAGCTTAAATCCCTTGACTAGTGGACCAGAAGGAGAGCAGTACTTC. Translation: CASSLNPLTSGPEGEQYF.

A single count supports this clonotype. The CDR3 DNA reads as TGTGCCAGCAGTGATCCCGGGTCTGGGAGCAATCAGCCCCAGCATTTT. Translating gives CASSDPGSGSNQPQHF. This chain uses TRBV2 with TRBJ1-5; no clear D. V dropped 3 bases and J dropped 1 base, with 13 bases sitting between them. The CDR3 covers 16 residues. Germline V gene data show CDR1 as SNHLY and CDR2 as FYNNEI.

The sample holds many counts of this clonotype. J is TRBJ1-1 and V is TRBV6-2 or TRBV6-3, with D uncertain. Germline V lookup: CDR1 MNHEY, CDR2 SVGEGT. The CDR3 is 17 amino acids. V dropped 0 bases and J dropped 0 bases, with 14 bases sitting between them. Here the CDR3 DNA reads TGTGCCAGCAGTTACTCGATACGTCCGGGCCTGAACACTGAAGCTTTCTTT. It is translated as CASSYSIRPGLNTEAFF.

V and J are TRBV20-1 and TRBJ1-2; D is unclear. The V gene's germline CDR1 is DFQATT and CDR2 SNEGSKA (reference sequence). The CDR3 is 11 residues long. V was pared by 0 bases and J by 4 bases, with 3 bases between. The DNA of the CDR3 is TGCAGTGCTAGAGACCCCTATGGCTACACCTTC. It yields the protein CSARDPYGYTF.

This clonotype was counted at least ten times. This chain joins TRBV28 and TRBJ2-1; no clear D gene. This CDR3 comprises 16 residues. The germline gives CDR1 MDHEN, CDR2 SYDVKM. Deletions cut 4 bases from V and 1 base from J, with 14 bases between. CDR3 amino acids: CASSSRGARSYNEQFF. The CDR3 DNA follows: TGTGCCAGCAGTTCCCGCGGCGCGAGGTCCTACAATGAGCAGTTCTTC. Combining the CDR3 with reference TRBV28 and TRBJ2-1 gives the whole variable domain DVKVTQSSRYLVKRTGEKVFLECVQDMDHENMFWYRQDPGLGLRLIYFSYDVKMKEKGDIPEGYSVSREKKERFSLILESASTNQTSMYLCASSSRGARSYNEQFFGPGTRLTVL.

The chain joins TRBV12-3 or TRBV12-4 to TRBJ2-7; 8 bases align to TRBD2. The V and J ends lost 6 bases and 4 bases, in that order; junction bases with no gene match: 8. The CDR3 totals 14 residues. The DNA of the CDR3 is TGTGCCAGCAGCAAGGTAGCGGGAACATACGAGCAGTACTTC. Translated, it gives CASSKVAGTYEQYF.

The chain joins TRBV7-8 to TRBJ2-7; TRBD1 or TRBD2 may be the D gene (5 bases each). The CDR3 loop spans 16 amino acids. Trimming left V 5 bases short and J 3 bases short, with 20 bases between. Germline assignment: CDR1 SGHVS and CDR2 FQNEAQ. The CDR3 loop reads CASSPSGGGHLYEQYF. The CDR3 coding sequence is TGTGCCAGCAGCCCTAGTGGGGGTGGTCACCTCTACGAGCAGTACTTC. The full variable domain, completed using reference TRBV7-8 and TRBJ2-7, is GAGVSQSPRYKVAKRGQDVALRCDPISGHVSLFWYQQALGQGPEFLTYFQNEAQLDKSGLPSDRFFAERPEGSVSTLKIQRTQQEDSAVYLCASSPSGGGHLYEQYFGPGTRLTVT.

This clonotype was detected ten times or more. The J gene is TRBJ1-1, the V gene TRBV11-3; D call uncertain. The CDR3 runs to 13 residues. The germline V gene has CDR1 SGHNT and CDR2 YENEEA. V gave up 2 bases and J gave up 3 bases, with 7 bases separating them. The CDR3 DNA reads as TGTGCCAGCAGCTTAAACGGGGACACTGAAGCTTTCTTT. Translated, it gives CASSLNGDTEAFF.

This clonotype has ten or more counts. The chain joins TRBV2 to TRBJ1-2, with a weak D call TRBD1 (6 bases). This CDR3 has 13 residues. Per the germline V gene, CDR1 is SNHLY and CDR2 is FYNNEI. The V end lost 9 bases, the J end lost 6 bases, and 17 bases lay between the germline ends. Here the CDR3 reads CARFLTGTDGYTF. CDR3 in DNA: TGTGCCAGATTCCTCACAGGGACGGATGGCTACACCTTC.

This clonotype has ten or more counts. The chain links TRBV29-1 to TRBJ2-1; 10 nucleotides agree with TRBD2. The CDR3 is made up of 13 amino acids. Trimming took 4 bases from V and 10 from J; bases not matched to a gene: 7. CDR1 is SQVTM, CDR2 ANQGSEA, per germline. The chain's CDR3 is CSVGSGRVGEQFF. In DNA form, the CDR3 reads TGCAGCGTTGGCAGCGGGAGGGTGGGGGAGCAGTTCTTC.

The chain combines TRBV6-5 with TRBJ2-5, with D possibly TRBD2 on 5 matching bases. V was clipped by 3 bases and J by 1 base, with 15 bases between them. The CDR3 consists of 16 residues. CDR1 is MNHEY and CDR2 is SVGAGI in the germline V gene. CDR3 loop: CASSYDRAGLQETQYF. In DNA form, the CDR3 reads TGTGCCAGCAGTTATGATAGGGCGGGCCTCCAAGAGACCCAGTACTTC.

The chain carries TRBV20-1 and TRBJ1-2, with TRBD1 matching 7 bases. The CDR3 is 14 residues long. Germline CDR1 and CDR2: DFQATT and SNEGSKA (reference sequence). The junction had 6 bases not matched to a gene; V was cut back by 3 bases and J by 2 bases. The CDR3 is CSARKQGSNYGYTF. In nucleotides, the CDR3 is TGCAGTGCTAGGAAACAGGGGTCGAACTATGGCTACACCTTC.

This clonotype showed up many times. The chain has TRBV15 and TRBJ1-5; no clear D gene. Trimming stripped 0 bases from V and 8 bases from J, with 8 bases between. Germline V gene lookup returns CDR1 LNHNV and CDR2 YYDKDF (reference sequence). The CDR3 loop spans 13 amino acids. The DNA of the CDR3 is TGTGCCACCAGCAGAGACCGGCTGGAGCCCCAGCATTTT. It is translated as CATSRDRLEPQHF.

This clonotype was counted at least ten times. The chain combines TRBV11-2 with TRBJ2-1; 10 nucleotides agree with TRBD2. Germline lookup yields CDR1 SGHAT and CDR2 FQNNGV. CDR3 size: 16 residues. J was trimmed by 2 bases and V by 7 bases; bases with no gene match: 8. CDR3 sequence: CASTALAGGPYNEQFF. The DNA for the CDR3 is TGTGCCAGCACAGCCTTAGCGGGAGGACCCTACAATGAGCAGTTCTTC.

This clonotype was seen repeatedly, ten times or more. The chain carries TRBV5-1 and TRBJ2-1; possible D gene TRBD2, 6 bases. Germline V CDR1 and CDR2: SGHRS, YFSETQ. CDR3 size: 13 residues. Trimming left V 6 bases short and J 7 bases short, with 14 bases between. For the CDR3, the DNA is TGCGCCAGCATGCTATCACGGGAGAATGAGCAGTTCTTC. This codes for CASMLSRENEQFF.

This clonotype was counted between two and nine times. The V call is TRBV11-2, the J call TRBJ2-1; perhaps D is TRBD1 or TRBD2 (6 bases each). Trimming stripped 4 bases from V and 9 bases from J, with 13 bases between. The CDR3 is 13 amino acids. CDR1 is SGHAT, CDR2 FQNNGV, per germline. Here the CDR3 DNA reads TGTGCCAGCAGCTCAACCGAGGGGGGTGAGCAGTTCTTC. Amino acids: CASSSTEGGEQFF. Full variable domain (remainder filled in from reference TRBV11-2 and TRBJ2-1): EAGVAQSPRYKIIEKRQSVAFWCNPISGHATLYWYQQILGQGPKLLIQFQNNGVVDDSQLPKDRFSAERLKGVDSTLKIQPAKLEDSAVYLCASSSTEGGEQFFGPGTRLTVL.

The sample holds many counts of this clonotype. The chain joins TRBV28 to TRBJ2-1; D remains unclear. The CDR3 runs to 14 residues. Germline V CDR1 and CDR2: MDHEN, SYDVKM. Trimming removed 6 bases at V and 4 bases at J, with 13 bases between. CDR3 nucleotide sequence: TGTGCCAGCAGCCCATGGGATTTTTACAATGAGCAGTTCTTC. Its protein product is CASSPWDFYNEQFF.

Concerning this clonotype itself: The junction departs from the called germline gene at one end, perhaps through a read error. The genes are TRBV3-1 and TRBJ2-1, with D hard to call. TRBJ2-4 matches the DNA end more closely, so the J call is doubtful. There are 13 residues in the CDR3. Germline CDR1 is LGHDT and CDR2 is YNNKEL (reference sequence). CDR3 DNA sequence: TGTGCCAGCGGCCAACAAGGAATAAACATTCAGTACTTC. It is translated as CASGQQGINIQYF.

This clonotype was counted at least ten times. V gene TRBV6-5 combines with J gene TRBJ1-1; D is unresolved. CDR1 and CDR2 from the germline V gene are MNHEY and SVGAGI. V was pared by 3 bases and J by 0 bases, with 14 bases between. The CDR3 consists of 16 residues. CDR3 bases: TGTGCCAGCAGTTATTCCCTGAGCGTCCTGAACACTGAAGCTTTCTTT. Its protein is CASSYSLSVLNTEAFF.

There are a few counts of this clonotype. The genes are TRBV5-4 and TRBJ2-2, with D hard to call. V was cut by 0 bases and J by 2 bases, with 5 bases left in between. Germline values: CDR1 SGHNT, CDR2 YYREEE (reference sequence). The CDR3 totals 14 residues. The CDR3 loop is CASSLEPNTGELFF. CDR3 nucleotide sequence: TGTGCCAGCAGCTTGGAGCCTAACACCGGGGAGCTGTTTTTT.

The chain uses TRBV4-3 and TRBJ2-2; 13 bases are a match to TRBD2. The CDR3 has 18 amino acids. The junction had 5 bases not matched to a gene; V was cut back by 0 bases and J by 4 bases. CDR1 LGHNA and CDR2 YSLEER come from the germline V gene. Here the CDR3 reads CASSQDWTSGRTTGELFF. The CDR3 DNA reads TGCGCCAGCAGCCAAGATTGGACTAGCGGGAGAACCACCGGGGAGCTGTTTTTT.